This TCR beta chain originates from a study of shared clonotypes between healthy human individuals. General study results and limits: Roughly 5% of naive CD4 clonotypes were shared across a handful of donors.

Memory CD4+ cells were the fraction left after CD45RA+ naive selection. Notes on this clone: The antigen is unknown.

Data came from immunoSEQ multiplex PCR; TCRdb stores just in-frame clones and leaves some out. The repertoire holds 190,000 or so clones, approximately 61% seen once, with more than 9% in the top ten. The TCR comes from a man aged 25-40 years in good health. Sample: memory CD4+ T cells sorted from blood. Subset meaning: CD45RA-negative fraction.

Here the CDR3 DNA reads TGTGCCAGCAGCGTAGTGGGACAGGGAAATGGCTACACCTTC. Amino acids: CASSVVGQGNGYTF. This sequence joins TRBV9 and TRBJ1-2, with TRBD1 identical over 9 bases. V gave up 0 bases and J gave up 6 bases; unmatched junction bases: 3. Per the germline V gene, CDR1 is SGDLS and CDR2 is YYNGEE. There are 14 residues in the CDR3.